This TCR beta chain came from a study of blood T cells in healthy people across ages. The use of a sample-barcoded 5' primer and a J-beta primer mix characterized a second PCR of roughly 6 to 11 cycles. Each CDR3 protein gets one entry after TCRdb re-called the 5' RACE reads with MiXCR. The sample shows just under 750,000 distinct CDR3 sequences, 20% to 25% of them seen only once. V shed 6 bases and J 4 bases; nucleotides not matched to a gene: 7. Germline V gene sequence: CDR1 DFQATT, CDR2 SNEGSKA (reference sequence). The length of the CDR3 is 14 residues. This clonotype was seen a few times. The clonotype was recovered from a man between 65 and 85 years old in good health. The chain couples TRBV20-1 to TRBJ2-1; TRBD2 matches 9 bases. Sequencing was performed on blood. As DNA, the CDR3 is TGCAGTGCCACGCCTAGCGGGGTTTACAATGAGCAGTTCTTC. Encoded protein: CSATPSGVYNEQFF.